These 11 T cell receptor beta chains came from one sample sequenced in a study of blood T cell repertoires in COVID-19. This table comes from immunoSEQ multiplex PCR, and its TCRdb copy is limited to in-frame clones, with some not included. The data contain 86,000 or so clones, around 86% of them singletons. The specimen sequenced was peripheral blood. These receptors were taken from a man in his fifties with active or convalescent COVID-19.

This clone was found a few times. V gene TRBV30 combines with J gene TRBJ2-3; 9 bases agree with TRBD2. Germline CDR1 reads GTSNPN; CDR2 reads SVGIG (reference sequence). The V gene end was trimmed by 2 bases and the J gene end by 2 bases; junction bases not matched to a gene: 5. This CDR3 comprises 15 residues. This CDR3 is CAWSLRGGPTDTQYF. CDR3 in DNA: TGTGCCTGGAGTCTGCGGGGGGGCCCCACAGATACGCAGTATTTT.

The chain recombines TRBV4-1 with TRBJ2-2, with 9 bases matching TRBD1. The CDR3 totals 16 residues. Germline CDR1 reads MGHRA; CDR2 reads YSYEKL. J was trimmed by 5 bases and V by 3 bases; bases with no gene match: 7. This CDR3 is CASSQSQGAATGELFF. For the CDR3, the DNA is TGCGCCAGCAGCCAGTCACAGGGGGCTGCGACCGGGGAGCTGTTTTTT.

The rearrangement links TRBV10-3 to TRBJ2-7; 14 bases are a match to TRBD2. After removal of 11 bases from V and 2 bases from J, the junction contained 8 bases not matched to a gene. Germline-derived CDR1 and CDR2 are ENHRY and SYGVKD. This CDR3 region has 15 residues. The CDR3 sequence: CAAGTSGGLPYEQYF. CDR3 sequence (DNA): TGTGCCGCCGGGACTAGCGGGGGCCTACCCTACGAGCAGTACTTC.

This chain links TRBV9 with TRBJ2-6; D is undetermined. Germline CDR1 reads SGDLS; CDR2 reads YYNGEE. This CDR3 is built from 14 residues. Trimming left V 0 bases short and J 4 bases short, with 5 bases between. The CDR3 DNA reads TGTGCCAGCAGCGTAGTAAGCGGGGCCAACGTCCTGACTTTC. Translating gives CASSVVSGANVLTF. The full variable domain, its missing parts supplied by reference TRBV9 and TRBJ2-6, is DSGVTQTPKHLITATGQRVTLRCSPRSGDLSVYWYQQSLDQGLQFLIQYYNGEERAKGNILERFSAQQFPDLHSELNLSSLELGDSALYFCASSVVSGANVLTFGAGSRLTVL.

This chain connects TRBV2 to TRBJ2-7; TRBD1 matches 9 bases. In germline, CDR1 is SNHLY, CDR2 FYNNEI. CDR3 size: 16 residues. Trimming cost V 1 base and J 2 bases; bases outside gene matches: 6. CDR3 nucleotide sequence: TGTGCCAGCAGTGAAGGTTGGGACAGGGATCCCTACGAGCAGTACTTC. Translation: CASSEGWDRDPYEQYF.

The chain combines TRBV24-1 with TRBJ2-5; D is perhaps TRBD1 (6 bases). Germline values: CDR1 KGHDR, CDR2 SFDVKD. V dropped 7 bases and J dropped 3 bases, with 11 bases sitting between them. CDR3 length: 13 residues. The CDR3 region has the DNA TGTGCCACCAGGGGACACTATGAAGAGACCCAGTACTTC. As protein: CATRGHYEETQYF.

The table lists this clone with a count of one. The CDR3 nucleotides are TGTGCCAGCAGTCGCGACAGGGATGTATATGAAAAACTGTTTTTT. Amino acid sequence: CASSRDRDVYEKLFF. The V and J genes are TRBV2 and TRBJ1-4; 7 bases agree with TRBD1. With 5 bases clipped from V and 6 bases from J, the junction kept 9 bases outside the gene matches. CDR1 SNHLY and CDR2 FYNNEI come from the germline V gene. The CDR3 length is 15 residues.

V gene TRBV28 combines with J gene TRBJ1-1, with unresolved D. This CDR3 has 14 amino acids. Germline assignment: CDR1 MDHEN and CDR2 SYDVKM. V was trimmed by 7 bases and J by 1 base, leaving 13 bases between them. CDR3 amino acids: CASNWEGRNTEAFF. DNA for the CDR3: TGTGCCAGCAATTGGGAGGGAAGGAACACTGAAGCTTTCTTT.

The chain couples TRBV5-1 to TRBJ1-5; TRBD1 aligns across 9 bases. V trimming: 1 base; J trimming: 7 bases; junction bases outside the gene matches: 6. CDR3 length equals 15 residues. Looked up from germline, CDR1 is SGHRS and CDR2 is YFSETQ. CDR3 sequence reads: CASSLWTGERQPQHF. CDR3 nucleotide sequence: TGCGCCAGCAGCTTGTGGACAGGGGAGCGCCAGCCCCAGCATTTT.

The rearrangement links TRBV29-1 to TRBJ2-3, with 7 bases identical to TRBD1. Germline values: CDR1 SQVTM, CDR2 ANQGSEA. The CDR3 loop spans 13 amino acids. V lost 7 bases, J lost 0 bases, and 4 bases stayed unmatched. DNA for the CDR3: TGCAGCGGGGGACAGTCTAGCACAGATACGCAGTATTTT. Protein sequence: CSGGQSSTDTQYF.

This chain connects TRBV9 to TRBJ2-5; 7 bases are a match to TRBD1. Per the germline V gene, CDR1 is SGDLS and CDR2 is YYNGEE. The CDR3 length is 15 residues. Unmatched junction bases numbered 4, after V lost 0 bases and J lost 2 bases. The CDR3 protein is CASSVETGRQETQYF. Written as DNA, the CDR3 is TGTGCCAGCAGCGTAGAGACAGGGCGACAAGAGACCCAGTACTTC.